A selection of T cell receptor beta chains follows, all from one sample in a study of blood T cell repertoires in COVID-19. Only in-frame clones appear in the TCRdb table, and some are missing; sequencing was by immunoSEQ multiplex PCR. The table lists about 160,000 clones, roughly 91% of them singletons. The sequencing input was peripheral blood. The source of these receptors is a man aged 18 to 30 with acute or convalescent COVID-19. The CDR3 runs from the conserved cysteine through the conserved F or W. The D gene is left open where the match is weak. Size is stated for part of the rows, as once, few or many counts, or as a class when the clone is expanded.

TRBV6-6	NA	TRBJ1-6	NA	CASSLDRDNSPLHF	TGTGCCAGCAGTCTGGACAGAGATAATTCACCCCTCCACTTT
TRBV19	NA	TRBJ2-3	TRBD2	CASSILGGRIEDTQYF	TGTGCCAGTAGTATATTGGGGGGGAGGATTGAAGATACGCAGTATTTT
TRBV21-1	NA	TRBJ1-2	NA	CASSKPGGWDGYTF	TGTGCCAGCAGCAAACCCGGGGGGTGGGATGGCTACACCTTC
TRBV7-7	NA	TRBJ2-7	TRBD1	CASSQTGTGIGEQYF	TGTGCCAGCAGCCAGACCGGGACAGGGATAGGGGAGCAGTACTTC
TRBV15	NA	TRBJ2-1	TRBD2	CATSRVPGGELNEQFF	TGTGCCACCAGCAGAGTACCGGGAGGGGAGCTCAATGAGCAGTTCTTC
TRBV9	NA	TRBJ2-3	NA	CASSSRDFTDTQYF	TGTGCCAGCAGCTCTCGGGACTTCACAGATACGCAGTATTTT
TRBV15	NA	TRBJ1-6	TRBD1	CATSRDRDNSPLHF	TGTGCCACCAGCAGGGACAGGGACAATTCACCCCTCCACTTT
TRBV7-9	NA	TRBJ1-2	NA	CASTETIPGNYGYTF	TGTGCCAGCACCGAAACCATCCCCGGGAACTATGGCTACACCTTC
TRBV7-9	NA	TRBJ2-7	NA	CASSPGYEQYF	TGTGCCAGCAGCCCGGGATACGAGCAGTACTTC
TRBV7-8	NA	TRBJ2-1	NA	CASSPRQVPNEQFF	TGTGCCAGCAGCCCCCGACAGGTTCCCAATGAGCAGTTCTTC
TRBV18	NA	TRBJ2-3	NA	CASSPPGSSTDTQYF	TGTGCCAGCTCACCGCCAGGTTCTAGCACAGATACGCAGTATTTT
TRBV3-1/TRBV3-2	once	TRBJ1-3	NA	CASSLHSGNTIYF	TGTGCCAGCAGCCTTCACTCTGGAAACACCATATATTTT
TRBV24-1	NA	TRBJ2-3	TRBD1	CATSDHGTVTDTQYF	TGTGCCACCAGTGATCATGGGACAGTCACAGATACGCAGTATTTT
TRBV2	NA	TRBJ2-7	NA	CASSEVSYEQYF	TGTGCCAGCAGTGAAGTCTCGTACGAGCAGTACTTC
TRBV18	NA	TRBJ1-5	NA	CASSQSAGNQPQHF	TGTGCCAGCTCACAGTCGGCAGGGAATCAGCCCCAGCATTTT
TRBV6-5	NA	TRBJ1-1	TRBD1	CASRRQGPMNTEAFF	TGTGCCAGCAGACGACAGGGACCTATGAACACTGAAGCTTTCTTT
TRBV6-5	NA	TRBJ2-2	NA	CASLRRELGTGELFF	TGTGCCAGCCTAAGGCGGGAACTAGGCACCGGGGAGCTGTTTTTT
TRBV5-1	few	TRBJ2-5	NA	CASSLRRPLQETQYF	TGCGCCAGCAGCTTGCGCAGGCCCCTCCAAGAGACCCAGTACTTC
TRBV29-1	NA	TRBJ2-1	TRBD2	CSVWGLAGYNEQFF	TGCAGCGTTTGGGGACTAGCGGGATACAATGAGCAGTTCTTC
TRBV20-1	NA	TRBJ1-5	TRBD1	CSASGTEGNQPQHF	TGCAGTGCTAGTGGGACAGAGGGCAATCAGCCCCAGCATTTT
TRBV21-1	NA	TRBJ1-1	NA	CASSKVRQPGGNTEAFF	TGTGCCAGCAGCAAAGTACGGCAACCTGGGGGCAACACTGAAGCTTTCTTT
TRBV7-2	once	TRBJ2-1	TRBD1	CASSPLTGGFYNEQFF	TGTGCCAGCAGCCCCTTGACAGGGGGCTTCTACAATGAGCAGTTCTTC
TRBV19	once	TRBJ1-2	NA	CASSGKGNYGYTF	TGTGCCAGTAGTGGAAAGGGGAACTATGGCTACACCTTC
TRBV6-5	NA	TRBJ1-3	NA	CASSPGTKGGNTIYF	TGTGCCAGCAGCCCCGGGACTAAGGGTGGAAACACCATATATTTT
TRBV24-1	NA	TRBJ2-1	TRBD2	CATSDSTSGKAGYNEQFF	TGTGCCACCAGTGATTCAACTAGCGGGAAGGCCGGCTACAATGAGCAGTTCTTC
TRBV18	NA	TRBJ2-3	TRBD2	CASSPASFSTSGTTTDTQYF	TGTGCCAGCTCCCCTGCATCCTTCTCGACTAGCGGGACTACCACAGATACGCAGTATTTT
TRBV5-3	NA	TRBJ1-1	NA	CARSCKRSWGNTEAFF	TGTGCCAGAAGCTGCAAGCGGTCTTGGGGGAACACTGAAGCTTTCTTT
TRBV27	NA	TRBJ2-1	NA	CASSSTHGTGSLAGKDNEQFF	TGTGCCAGCAGTAGTACTCACGGGACAGGGAGCCTAGCGGGTAAGGACAATGAGCAGTTCTTC
TRBV10-1	NA	TRBJ2-3	TRBD1	CASRQGATDTQYF	TGCGCCAGCAGACAGGGGGCCACAGATACGCAGTATTTT
TRBV11-2	NA	TRBJ2-7	TRBD1	CASSLDQGQGIYEQYF	TGTGCCAGCAGCTTAGATCAGGGACAGGGAATCTACGAGCAGTACTTC
TRBV6-5	NA	TRBJ1-1	NA	CASRSGYGAFF	TGTGCCAGCAGGTCAGGGTATGGAGCTTTCTTT
TRBV5-1	NA	TRBJ2-5	TRBD2	CASSYSGPIQETQYF	TGCGCCAGCAGCTATAGCGGGCCGATCCAAGAGACCCAGTACTTC
TRBV2	NA	TRBJ1-1	TRBD1	CASSGLTGGHTEAFF	TGTGCCAGCAGTGGATTGACAGGGGGCCACACTGAAGCTTTCTTT
TRBV6-5	few	TRBJ1-1	NA	CASIVGRGNTEAFF	TGTGCCAGTATCGTGGGCCGGGGGAACACTGAAGCTTTCTTT
TRBV21-1	few	TRBJ1-5	NA	CASSIQESCNQPQHF	TGTGCCAGCAGCATTCAGGAATCCTGTAATCAGCCCCAGCATTTT
TRBV12-3/TRBV12-4	NA	TRBJ2-7	TRBD1	CASSPGTAYEQYF	TGTGCCAGCAGTCCCGGGACAGCTTACGAGCAGTACTTC
TRBV7-9	NA	TRBJ2-3	TRBD2	CASSLVRTAGEEADTQYF	TGTGCCAGCAGCTTAGTGAGGACCGCGGGAGAGGAAGCAGATACGCAGTATTTT
TRBV27	NA	TRBJ1-2	NA	CASSLGGGLYGYTF	TGTGCCAGCAGTTTAGGTGGGGGACTGTATGGCTACACCTTC
TRBV6-5	NA	TRBJ1-1	NA	CASNRQENTEAFF	TGTGCCAGCAATCGACAGGAGAACACTGAAGCTTTCTTT
TRBV14	NA	TRBJ2-7	NA	CASSQDEALPYEQYF	TGTGCCAGCAGCCAAGATGAGGCGCTCCCCTACGAGCAGTACTTC
TRBV25-1	NA	TRBJ1-2	TRBD1	CATTGGNYGYTF	TGTGCCACGACAGGGGGGAACTATGGCTACACCTTC
TRBV6-5	NA	TRBJ1-1	NA	CASISAGGRTEAFF	TGTGCCAGCATCTCAGCCGGTGGGAGAACTGAAGCTTTCTTT
TRBV20-1	NA	TRBJ1-4	TRBD1	CSASVRGRGEKLFF	TGCAGTGCTAGTGTGAGGGGGCGTGGTGAAAAACTGTTTTTT